This T cell receptor beta chain originates from a study of Ad26.COV2.S vaccination and SARS-CoV-2 variants. Treatment here: some 20 received Ad26.COV2.S at low or high dose, single or two shots; several received placebo; per-sample allocation not given. Sampling occurred on day 63 after the first vaccine or placebo injection. Germline V lookup: CDR1 SGHTA, CDR2 FQGTGA. The length of the CDR3 is 13 residues. Trimming removed 4 bases at V and 4 bases at J, with 10 bases between. Generated by immunoSEQ multiplex PCR, the TCRdb table keeps only in-frame clones and is missing some. The sample shows some 370,000 clones, around four fifths of them seen only once.

The chain uses TRBV7-3 and TRBJ1-1, with D perhaps TRBD1 (5 bases). The sample here was peripheral blood, taken in a trial of Ad26.COV2.S vaccine versus placebo. The clonotype was recovered from a person between 18 and 59 years old who received the Ad26.COV2.S COVID-19 vaccine or a placebo. Written as DNA, the CDR3 is TGTGCCAGCAGCTCGACAGTCTTCACTGAAGCTTTCTTT. Amino acid sequence: CASSSTVFTEAFF.